What follows are 2 T cell receptor beta chains derived from one specimen sequenced in a study of cytomegalovirus exposure and HLA in healthy donors. Amplification used 60 Vbeta primers and 13 Jbeta primers. Using immunoSEQ multiplex PCR, the repertoire was profiled, and TCRdb retains in-frame clones only, with some absent. There are roughly 69,000 clones in the sample, with approximately 1.7% held by the top ten. Sequenced input: PBMCs. These receptors were collected from a woman aged 25 to 39 in good health and CMV-seronegative.

For this clone: One end of the junction does not line up with germline, which may come from a read error. The chain uses TRBV25-1 and TRBJ2-3; 11 nucleotides agree with TRBD1. The germline V gene encodes CDR1 MGHDK and CDR2 SYGVNS. The CDR3 consists of 16 residues. CDR3 in amino acids: CASSDGTGGSEDKQYF. The CDR3, as DNA: TGTGCCAGCAGTGACGGGACAGGGGGATCTGAAGATAAGCAGTATTTT.

The chain carries TRBV30 and TRBJ2-1, with 9 bases aligning to TRBD2. The CDR3 spans 14 residues. The germline V gene has CDR1 GTSNPN and CDR2 SVGIG (reference sequence). Trimming at V came to 2 bases and at J to 3 bases, leaving 2 bases not matched to a gene. The CDR3 coding sequence is TGTGCCTGGAGTCGACTAGCGGACTACAATGAGCAGTTCTTC. Translation: CAWSRLADYNEQFF.